Shown below are 7 T cell receptor beta chains from a single sample sequenced in a study of T cell repertoires in cytomegalovirus infection. TCRdb used MiXCR to reprocess the reads, holding one entry per CDR3 protein. The data contain about 770,000 distinct CDR3 sequences, 25% to 30% of them singletons. No antigen is known for these receptors. Sequencing was performed on cultured CD8+ T cells from PBMCs, taken from culture after CMV antigen stimulation. These receptors were obtained from a human donor in good health (CMV status not recorded). Some clones in this sample may be carry-over from other donors' samples.

This clonotype was seen a handful of times. The gene calls are TRBV6-2 or TRBV6-3 and TRBJ2-7, with TRBD1 as a possible D gene (6 bases). Germline V lookup: CDR1 MNHEY, CDR2 SVGEGT. The CDR3 is 16 amino acids. V was clipped by 3 bases and J by 3 bases, with 18 bases between them. In nucleotides, the CDR3 is TGTGCCAGCAGTTATACTCCGGGACAAGGGGACTACGAGCAGTACGTC. As protein: CASSYTPGQGDYEQYV.

This chain links TRBV24-1 with TRBJ2-5; D might be TRBD1 (6 bases). The germline V gene encodes CDR1 KGHDR and CDR2 SFDVKD. The CDR3 loop spans 14 amino acids. Trimming shortened V by 4 bases and J by 2 bases, and 10 bases separated the two germline ends. The CDR3 spells CATSEWTDQETQYF. The CDR3 nucleotides are TGTGCCACCAGTGAATGGACAGATCAAGAGACCCAGTACTTC.

This clonotype was detected only a few times. This sequence joins TRBV7-2 and TRBJ1-3, with TRBD1 identical over 8 bases. The V segment lost 4 bases and the J segment 0 bases; nucleotides outside the gene matches: 5. Looked up from germline, CDR1 is SGHTA and CDR2 is FQGNSA. The CDR3 is 16 residues long. CDR3 nucleotides: TGTGCCAGCAGCTGGACAGGGTCCCACTCTGGAAACACCATATATTTT. It is translated as CASSWTGSHSGNTIYF.

This clonotype was observed many times. The genes are TRBV7-8 and TRBJ2-3; 8 bases agree with TRBD2. The CDR3 length is 17 residues. The germline CDR1 and CDR2 sequences are SGHVS and FQNEAQ. Trimming at V came to 7 bases and at J to 4 bases, leaving 16 bases not matched to a gene. Written as DNA, the CDR3 is TGTGCCAGCACCCGGGAGGTGGAGCGGGGGACGTCAGATACGCAGTATTTT. Protein: CASTREVERGTSDTQYF.

This sequence joins TRBV19 and TRBJ2-1; unclear D gene. The CDR3 has 13 amino acids. CDR1 and CDR2 from the germline V gene are LNHDA and SQIVND (reference sequence). This CDR3 is CATADMADNEQFF. Written as DNA, the CDR3 is TGTGCTACAGCTGACATGGCAGACAATGAGCAGTTCTTC.

The V and J genes are TRBV7-2 and TRBJ2-3; 11 bases align to TRBD2. The germline gives CDR1 SGHTA, CDR2 FQGNSA. CDR3 length equals 18 residues. Trimming cost V 5 bases and J 1 base; bases outside gene matches: 11. The CDR3 protein is CASSQGLAEPIRTDTQYF. CDR3 DNA sequence: TGTGCCAGCAGCCAGGGACTAGCGGAGCCGATCCGCACAGATACGCAGTATTTT.

This clonotype was counted at least ten times. The chain joins TRBV12-3 or TRBV12-4 to TRBJ2-7; D perhaps matches TRBD1 (6 bases). Trimming removed 4 bases at V and 6 bases at J, with 10 bases between. This CDR3 spans 12 amino acids. The CDR3 protein is CASSYGQSEQYF. The DNA for the CDR3 is TGTGCCAGCAGTTATGGACAGTCCGAGCAGTACTTC.